This T cell receptor (beta chain) emerged from a study of control samples from healthy donors and cancer patients. Clones were sequenced by immunoSEQ multiplex PCR, and TCRdb holds only the in-frame ones, with some missing. This table has fewer than 60,000 clones, more than 70% appearing once. This CDR3 has 15 residues. In germline, CDR1 is SGHTA, CDR2 FQGTGA. V was pared by 1 base and J by 5 bases, with 4 bases of the junction left unmatched. This clone showed up just once. V and J are TRBV7-3 and TRBJ1-2, with 10 positions matching TRBD1. This receptor was obtained from a woman aged 55-69 years with lung cancer. The material sequenced was PBMCs. CDR3 DNA sequence: TGTGCCAGCAGCTTAAGACAGGGGGCATCGTATGGCTACACCTTC. It encodes CASSLRQGASYGYTF.